This is a list of T cell receptor beta chains from one sample in a study of blood T cells in healthy people across ages. TCRdb reprocessed the 5' RACE reads via MiXCR and lists one record per CDR3 protein. The sample lists more than 750,000 distinct CDR3 sequences, almost 30% occurring once. The same data also contributed to another study, on T cells of mothers and their children.

The sequencing input was blood. The receptors were sampled from a woman aged 40 to 55 in good health. CDR3s include the opening cysteine and the closing phenylalanine or tryptophan. The D gene is left open where the match is weak. A clone size is listed for some rows: how often the clone was seen (once, few, many), or a class if it is expanded.

CDR3	DNA	size	J	D	V
CASSGLGTYNEQYF	TGTGCCAGCAGTGGCCTAGGCACCTACAATGAGCAGTACTTC	NA	TRBJ2-7	NA	TRBV6-1
CSARASTGFAAGEQYF	TGCAGTGCTAGAGCTAGTACTGGTTTCGCCGCGGGAGAGCAGTACTTC	NA	TRBJ2-7	NA	TRBV20-1
CASSQTVGGSYGYTF	TGCGCCAGCAGCCAAACAGTAGGGGGCAGCTATGGCTACACCTTC	few	TRBJ1-2	TRBD1	TRBV5-1
CASSYSRLTGRVPEAFF	TGTGCCAGCAGTTACTCTCGGCTGACAGGGAGAGTCCCTGAAGCTTTCTTT	NA	TRBJ1-1	TRBD1	TRBV6-2/TRBV6-3
CAISVGGDYEQYF	TGTGCCATCAGTGTGGGGGGAGACTACGAGCAGTACTTC	few	TRBJ2-7	NA	TRBV10-3
CAAEEEAEAFF	TGTGCCGCCGAAGAAGAAGCTGAAGCTTTCTTT	NA	TRBJ1-1	NA	TRBV28
CASRDRVLHSPLHF	TGTGCCAGCAGGGACAGGGTGCTACATTCACCCCTCCACTTT	many	TRBJ1-6	TRBD1	TRBV28
CASMVDGVLRTGELFF	TGTGCCAGCATGGTAGATGGGGTATTGCGGACCGGGGAGCTGTTTTTT	few	TRBJ2-2	NA	TRBV7-2
CASSPRPRGLRDEQFF	TGCGCCAGCAGCCCACGCCCCCGGGGGCTTCGCGATGAGCAGTTCTTC	many	TRBJ2-1	NA	TRBV4-1
CASNKVPGANVLTF	TGTGCCAGCAACAAGGTCCCTGGGGCCAACGTCCTGACTTTC	NA	TRBJ2-6	NA	TRBV6-2/TRBV6-3
CATSESGNFYEQYF	TGTGCCACCAGTGAGTCAGGGAACTTCTACGAGCAGTACTTC	few	TRBJ2-7	NA	TRBV24-1
CASGLYEQYF	TGTGCCAGCGGCCTTTACGAGCAGTACTTC	many	TRBJ2-7	NA	TRBV12-3/TRBV12-4
CASSQRGTNYGYTF	TGTGCCAGCAGTCAGAGGGGCACTAACTATGGCTACACCTTC	many	TRBJ1-2	NA	TRBV6-2/TRBV6-3
CASSQELATYEQYF	TGTGCCAGCAGCCAAGAACTAGCTACCTACGAGCAGTACTTC	few	TRBJ2-7	NA	TRBV3-1
CASSVDLWDRGGEQFF	TGTGCCAGCAGCGTAGATTTATGGGACAGGGGGGGGGAGCAGTTCTTC	NA	TRBJ2-1	TRBD1	TRBV9
CASSWGERNTGELFF	TGCGCCAGCAGCTGGGGGGAACGGAACACCGGGGAGCTGTTTTTT	NA	TRBJ2-2	NA	TRBV5-1
CARQGAENTGELFF	TGTGCCAGACAGGGGGCTGAGAACACCGGGGAGCTGTTTTTT	NA	TRBJ2-2	TRBD1	TRBV2
CASSLAPGDETQYF	TGTGCTAGCAGCTTAGCGCCGGGGGATGAGACCCAGTACTTC	many	TRBJ2-5	NA	TRBV7-7
CSARDGGEGYEQYF	TGCAGTGCTAGAGATGGGGGGGAGGGCTACGAGCAGTACTTC	few	TRBJ2-7	TRBD2	TRBV20-1
CASSLGRGHEKLFF	TGTGCCAGCAGCTTAGGGAGGGGACATGAAAAACTGTTTTTT	few	TRBJ1-4	NA	TRBV7-6
CGVGWIAYEQYF	TGTGGCGTAGGGTGGATTGCCTACGAGCAGTACTTC	many	TRBJ2-7	NA	TRBV6-7
CASLHRGDSPIIAYEQYF	TGCGCCAGCCTCCACCGGGGGGACAGCCCCATTATAGCCTACGAGCAGTACTTC	NA	TRBJ2-7	NA	TRBV10-1
CSAIPGPLSHEQFF	TGCAGTGCCATCCCGGGACCACTCAGCCATGAGCAGTTCTTC	NA	TRBJ2-1	NA	TRBV20-1
CSVVDKGTFYEQYF	TGCAGCGTTGTTGACAAGGGGACTTTCTACGAGCAGTACTTC	NA	TRBJ2-7	NA	TRBV29-1
CASRQATGGYTF	TGCGCCAGCAGGCAGGCGACGGGTGGCTACACCTTC	NA	TRBJ1-2	NA	TRBV5-1
CATGEDYEQYF	TGTGCCACAGGAGAGGATTACGAGCAGTACTTC	NA	TRBJ2-7	NA	TRBV6-1
CASSLSAQPSNQPQHF	TGTGCCAGCAGCCTTTCGGCACAGCCAAGCAATCAGCCCCAGCATTTT	NA	TRBJ1-5	NA	TRBV4-2
CAISEPVQGWDTQYF	TGTGCCATCAGTGAGCCCGTACAGGGCTGGGATACGCAGTATTTT	many	TRBJ2-3	NA	TRBV10-3
CASSLDLGTSYTF	TGTGCCAGCAGCTTAGATCTCGGGACAAGCTACACCTTC	NA	TRBJ1-2	NA	TRBV6-5
CASSYHGGAGNEQYF	TGTGCCAGCAGTTACCACGGAGGGGCAGGAAACGAGCAGTACTTC	NA	TRBJ2-7	NA	TRBV6-2/TRBV6-3
CATSLTGMVTEAFF	TGTGCCACCTCCCTGACAGGGATGGTCACTGAAGCTTTCTTT	NA	TRBJ1-1	TRBD1	TRBV7-9
CASSQRGTGGDIQYF	TGTGCCAGCAGCCAAAGAGGGACAGGGGGCGACATTCAGTACTTC	NA	TRBJ2-4	TRBD1	TRBV3-1
CASSGQGAQGYTF	TGTGCCAGCAGCGGACAGGGGGCTCAGGGCTACACCTTC	NA	TRBJ1-2	TRBD1	TRBV9
CSVDRAGAEQYF	TGCAGCGTTGATCGGGCAGGGGCCGAGCAGTACTTC	many	TRBJ2-7	NA	TRBV29-1
CASSYASGDRGGYTF	TGTGCCAGCAGTTACGCATCCGGCGACAGGGGTGGCTACACCTTC	NA	TRBJ1-2	TRBD1	TRBV6-5
CSANRGYSNQPQHF	TGCAGTGCTAACAGGGGCTATAGCAATCAGCCCCAGCATTTT	few	TRBJ1-5	TRBD1	TRBV20-1
CSVQLVADTQYF	TGCAGTGTCCAGTTGGTGGCAGATACGCAGTATTTT	NA	TRBJ2-3	NA	TRBV20-1
CSAPRGTSNEKLFF	TGCAGTGCTCCTAGGGGGACATCTAATGAAAAACTGTTTTTT	NA	TRBJ1-4	NA	TRBV20-1
CATYARPFYEQYF	TGTGCTACCTACGCGCGCCCCTTCTACGAGCAGTACTTC	many	TRBJ2-7	NA	TRBV7-7
CASTQGTGSYEQYF	TGTGCCAGCACCCAAGGGACAGGGTCTTACGAGCAGTACTTC	many	TRBJ2-7	TRBD1	TRBV6-1
CASSTGGGQSTDTQYF	TGTGCCAGCAGCACAGGGGGCGGACAGAGCACAGATACGCAGTATTTT	NA	TRBJ2-3	TRBD1	TRBV9
CASSSNRGDTDTQYF	TGTGCCAGCAGCTCAAACAGGGGGGACACAGATACGCAGTATTTT	few	TRBJ2-3	TRBD1	TRBV12-3/TRBV12-4
CSGGQRGRDEQFF	TGCAGCGGGGGGCAGCGGGGGAGGGATGAGCAGTTCTTC	NA	TRBJ2-1	TRBD2	TRBV29-1
CASSQGQGPGNTIYF	TGTGCCAGCAGCCAGGGACAGGGCCCTGGAAACACCATATATTTT	NA	TRBJ1-3	TRBD1	TRBV7-2
CASSRRLAGVETQYF	TGTGCCAGCAGCCGACGACTAGCGGGGGTGGAGACCCAGTACTTC	many	TRBJ2-5	TRBD2	TRBV27
CASSQYGQGVAEAFF	TGCGCCAGCAGTCAATACGGACAGGGAGTGGCTGAAGCTTTCTTT	few	TRBJ1-1	TRBD1	TRBV4-1
CASSLVVTPAGGPYNEQFF	TGTGCCAGCAGCTTAGTCGTTACTCCAGCGGGGGGGCCCTACAATGAGCAGTTCTTC	few	TRBJ2-1	TRBD2	TRBV7-2
CASRMGGVAYEQYF	TGTGCCAGCAGAATGGGGGGGGTTGCCTACGAGCAGTACTTC	many	TRBJ2-7	TRBD2	TRBV12-3/TRBV12-4
CASSVETAYYNEQFF	TGTGCCAGCAGCGTAGAAACGGCCTACTACAATGAGCAGTTCTTC	many	TRBJ2-1	NA	TRBV9
CASRTGGVLNEQFF	TGTGCCAGCAGAACAGGGGGGGTTTTGAATGAGCAGTTCTTC	few	TRBJ2-1	NA	TRBV12-3/TRBV12-4